These 5 T cell receptor beta chains were sequenced from one sample in a study of metastatic and nonmetastatic thyroid tumors. Using MiXCR, TCRdb re-called clones from the PCR reads. Here the sample spans 21,000 or so clones, over 10% being singletons. No treatment of any kind had been given to any patient before thyroid surgery. Sequenced: blood. Every receptor here comes from a female donor with papillary thyroid cancer or a benign thyroid nodule (not recorded which). Some clones in this sample may be carry-over from other donors' samples.

This clone has a handful of counts. The V gene is TRBV27, the J gene TRBJ1-2; D not certain. Germline CDR1 and CDR2: MNHEY and SMNVEV (reference sequence). CDR3 length equals 13 residues. V was pared by 5 bases and J by 12 bases, with 19 bases between. In DNA, the CDR3 is TGTGCCAGCAGTCCGACAAGTAACTATTGCCACACCTTC. Translated, it gives CASSPTSNYCHTF.

Comment on this clone: The junction departs from germline at one end; a sequencing error may be responsible. The genes are TRBV11-2 and TRBJ2-2; 11 bases match TRBD2. The CDR3 has 16 residues. Germline loops: CDR1 SGHAT, CDR2 FQNNGV. The CDR3 DNA reads as TGTGCCAGCATCTTGGGACTAGCGGCGAACACCGGGGAGCTTTTTTTT. This sequence encodes CASILGLAANTGELFF.

The chain is built from TRBV7-2 and TRBJ1-2; TRBD1 matches 7 bases. V gave up 3 bases and J gave up 4 bases; unmatched junction bases: 8. This CDR3 is 15 amino acids long. Germline V lookup: CDR1 SGHTA, CDR2 FQGNSA. The CDR3 loop reads CASSFRRQGGYGYTF. DNA for the CDR3: TGTGCCAGCAGCTTTCGTCGACAGGGCGGCTATGGCTACACCTTC.

On this clone itself: A read error may account for a junction end that differs from germline. The chain is built from TRBV4-2 and TRBJ1-4; D unclear. Germline CDR1 and CDR2: LGHNA and YNFKEQ. The CDR3 contains 15 residues. CDR3 coding DNA: TGTGCCATCAGCCAAGAAGGGAGGGCGAATGGAAAACTGTTTTTT. It is translated as CAISQEGRANGKLFF.

On this clone itself: This clone may be a read error of a much larger clone one base away. The rearrangement links TRBV30 to TRBJ1-1, with 8 bases identical to TRBD1. The CDR3 spans 12 residues. CDR1 is GTSNPN and CDR2 is SVGIG in the germline V gene (reference sequence). Trimming cost V 4 bases and J 7 bases; bases outside gene matches: 5. The CDR3 DNA reads as TGTGCCTGGATCAGGGGGCCGGGTGAAGCTTTCTTT. Protein sequence: CAWIRGPGEAFF.